This section outlines one TCR beta chain sequence together with its context. No antigen is known for it. The unexposed donors gave CD4+ T cells in about 2010-2019, prior to COVID-19. Germline assignment: CDR1 KGHSH and CDR2 LQKENI. The J segment lost 7 bases and the V segment lost 6 bases, leaving 3 bases of the junction unmatched. This CDR3 is built from 12 residues. The data belong to a study of CD4 T cells in relation to SARS-CoV-2 and coronaviruses. In the study overall: The restricting HLA molecule for shared crossreactive spike epitopes was mapped. Whole-study results and caveats: Memory recall responses, not primary responses primed in culture, are what the assay detects.

Here immunoSEQ multiplex PCR was the method, and the copy in TCRdb shows in-frame clones only, minus some. The sample has tens of thousands of clones, roughly 93% seen once. The rearrangement uses TRBV18 and TRBJ2-1; 7 nucleotides line up with TRBD1. The source of this sequence is a human donor in good health. Sequenced sample: naive CD4+ T cells from PBMCs. Sample subset: naive CD4+ T cells isolated by negative enrichment. The CDR3 sequence is CASSSGGNEQFF. The CDR3, as DNA: TGTGCCAGCTCCTCAGGGGGAAATGAGCAGTTCTTC.